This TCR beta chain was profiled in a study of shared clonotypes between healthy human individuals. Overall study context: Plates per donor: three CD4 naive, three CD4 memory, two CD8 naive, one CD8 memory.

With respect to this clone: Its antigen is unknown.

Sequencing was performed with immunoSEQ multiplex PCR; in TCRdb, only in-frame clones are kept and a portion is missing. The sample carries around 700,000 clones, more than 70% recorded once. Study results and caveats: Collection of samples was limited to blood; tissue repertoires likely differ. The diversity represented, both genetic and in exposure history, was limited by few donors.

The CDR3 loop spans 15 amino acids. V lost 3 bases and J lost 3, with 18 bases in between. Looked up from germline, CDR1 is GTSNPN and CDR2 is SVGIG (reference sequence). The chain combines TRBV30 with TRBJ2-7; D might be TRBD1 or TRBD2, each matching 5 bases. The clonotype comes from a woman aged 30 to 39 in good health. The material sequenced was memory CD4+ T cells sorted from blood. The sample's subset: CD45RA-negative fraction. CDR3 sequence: CAWSRTGTDGYEQYF. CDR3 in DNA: TGTGCCTGGAGCCGGACCGGGACGGACGGCTACGAGCAGTACTTC. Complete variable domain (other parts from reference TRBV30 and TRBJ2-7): SQTIHQWPATLVQPVGSPLSLECTVEGTSNPNLYWYRQAAGRGLQLLFYSVGIGQISSEVPQNLSASRPQDRQFILSSKKLLLSDSGFYLCAWSRTGTDGYEQYFGPGTRLTVT.